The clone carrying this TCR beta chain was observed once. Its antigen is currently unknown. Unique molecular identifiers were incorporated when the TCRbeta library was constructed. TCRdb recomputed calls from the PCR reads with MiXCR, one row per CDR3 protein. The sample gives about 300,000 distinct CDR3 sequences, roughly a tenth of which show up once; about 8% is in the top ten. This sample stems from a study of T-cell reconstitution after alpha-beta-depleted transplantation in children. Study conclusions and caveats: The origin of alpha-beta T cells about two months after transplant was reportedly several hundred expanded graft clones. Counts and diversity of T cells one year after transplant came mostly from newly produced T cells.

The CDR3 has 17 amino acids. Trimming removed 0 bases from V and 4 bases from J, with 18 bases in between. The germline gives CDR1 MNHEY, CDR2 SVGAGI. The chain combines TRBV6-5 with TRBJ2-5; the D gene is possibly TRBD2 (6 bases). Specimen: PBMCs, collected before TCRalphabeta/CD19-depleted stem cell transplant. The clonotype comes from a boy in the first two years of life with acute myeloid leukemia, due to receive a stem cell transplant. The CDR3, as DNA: TGTGCCAGCAGTTACTCAGGGAATACGAAGGGAGGAGAGACCCAGTACTTC. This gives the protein CASSYSGNTKGGETQYF.